This T cell receptor (beta chain) stems from a study of blood T cells in healthy people across ages. Findings and limits, study-wide: Across samples, TCR beta diversity tracked strongly with naive T cell percentage. Changes in expanded clonotypes were possibly confounded, as the CMV status of donors was unknown.

With regard to this clonotype: The antigen remains undetermined.

Sample-barcoded 5' priming and a J-beta primer mix drove a second PCR of 7 to 11 cycles. Each CDR3 protein is one row after TCRdb ran MiXCR on the 5' RACE reads. The sample lists 1,500,000 or so distinct CDR3 sequences, approximately 59% occurring once. The CDR3 runs 14 residues. Germline assignment: CDR1 DFQATT and CDR2 SNEGSKA (reference sequence). V shed 2 bases and J shed 5 bases, with 15 bases lying between them. The specimen sequenced was blood. This sequence was found in a man aged 18 to 30 in good health. The chain couples TRBV20-1 to TRBJ2-5, with D uncertain. The CDR3 nucleotides are TGCAGTGCTAGAAATACCGGCCCCGGGGAGACCCAGTACTTC. Its translation is CSARNTGPGETQYF.